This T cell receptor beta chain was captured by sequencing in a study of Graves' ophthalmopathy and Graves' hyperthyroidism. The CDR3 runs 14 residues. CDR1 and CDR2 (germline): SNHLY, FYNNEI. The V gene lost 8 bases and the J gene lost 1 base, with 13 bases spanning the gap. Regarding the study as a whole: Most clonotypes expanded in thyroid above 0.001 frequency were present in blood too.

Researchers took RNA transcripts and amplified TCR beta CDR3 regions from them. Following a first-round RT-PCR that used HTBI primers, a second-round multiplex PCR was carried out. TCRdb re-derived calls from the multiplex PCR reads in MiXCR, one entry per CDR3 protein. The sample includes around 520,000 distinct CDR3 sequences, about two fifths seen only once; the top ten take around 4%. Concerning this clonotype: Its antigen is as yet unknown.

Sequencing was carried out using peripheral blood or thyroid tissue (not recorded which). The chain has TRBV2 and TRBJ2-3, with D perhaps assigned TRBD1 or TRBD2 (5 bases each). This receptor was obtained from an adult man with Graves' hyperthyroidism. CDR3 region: CASGRDRGTDTQYF. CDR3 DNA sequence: TGTGCCAGCGGCCGGGACCGAGGCACAGATACGCAGTATTTT.